A selection of T cell receptor beta chains follows, all from one sample in a study of cytomegalovirus exposure and HLA in healthy donors. Method: immunoSEQ multiplex PCR; TCRdb's copy keeps in-frame clones and lacks some. Found here are some 180,000 clones, just under 80% of them singletons; the top ten hold less than 3.5%. Sequenced input: PBMCs. The receptors were gathered from a female donor in good health and CMV-seronegative. CDR3s include the opening cysteine and the closing phenylalanine or tryptophan. A D gene is named only where the DNA matches it firmly. The listing skips clone size in some rows; elsewhere it reads once, few, many or a size class.

>few|TRBJ2-1|NA|TRBV20-1
CSATQGNEQFF
TGCAGTGCCACACAGGGCAATGAGCAGTTCTTC
>few|TRBJ2-7|NA|TRBV28
CASSGNSYEQYF
TGTGCCAGCTCGGGGAACTCCTACGAGCAGTACTTC
>NA|TRBJ2-7|TRBD1|TRBV9
CASSAGQGIGEQYF
TGTGCCAGCAGCGCCGGACAGGGTATTGGGGAGCAGTACTTC
>NA|TRBJ2-7|TRBD1|TRBV9
CASSVGTGSSYEQYF
TGTGCCAGCAGCGTAGGGACAGGGAGCTCCTACGAGCAGTACTTC
>NA|TRBJ2-5|TRBD1|TRBV30
CAWGTGSATQYF
TGTGCCTGGGGGACAGGGAGCGCGACCCAGTACTTC
>NA|TRBJ2-7|NA|TRBV6-1
CASRRQDQAYEQYF
TGTGCCAGCAGACGACAGGATCAGGCCTACGAGCAGTACTTC
>NA|TRBJ2-7|TRBD2|TRBV4-3
CASSQGSGSVPYEQYF
TGCGCCAGCAGCCAGGGTAGCGGGTCGGTGCCCTACGAGCAGTACTTC
>NA|TRBJ1-2|NA|TRBV7-9
CASSPGLSGNYGYTF
TGTGCCAGCAGCCCGGGACTCTCGGGGAACTATGGCTACACCTTC
>NA|TRBJ1-3|TRBD1|TRBV7-9
CASSPDRASGNTIYF
TGTGCCAGCAGTCCTGACAGGGCGTCTGGAAACACCATATATTTT
>NA|TRBJ2-7|TRBD1|TRBV30
CACTGVSYEQYF
TGTGCCTGTACAGGGGTGTCCTACGAGCAGTACTTC
>NA|TRBJ2-3|TRBD2|TRBV28
CASNRGLAGQDTQYF
TGTGCCAGCAATCGGGGACTAGCGGGACAAGATACGCAGTATTTT
>NA|TRBJ2-3|TRBD1|TRBV6-5
CAVQGPGDTQYF
TGTGCCGTACAGGGGCCGGGAGATACGCAGTATTTT
>NA|TRBJ1-5|TRBD1|TRBV9
CASSSGQGNQPQHF
TGTGCCAGCAGCTCGGGACAGGGAAATCAGCCCCAGCATTTT
>NA|TRBJ1-1|NA|TRBV18
CASSLLLDTEAFF
TGTGCCAGCTCACTCTTACTGGACACTGAAGCTTTCTTT
>few|TRBJ2-3|NA|TRBV10-3
CAISESGGLGTDTQYF
TGTGCCATCAGTGAGTCCGGGGGTTTGGGCACAGATACGCAGTATTTT
>NA|TRBJ2-2|TRBD1|TRBV28
CASRGGQVTGELFF
TGTGCCAGCCGAGGGGGACAGGTCACCGGGGAGCTGTTTTTT
>NA|TRBJ2-1|TRBD2|TRBV7-9
CASSLGLAGVDEQFF
TGTGCCAGCAGCTTGGGACTAGCGGGAGTTGATGAGCAGTTCTTC
>NA|TRBJ1-1|TRBD1|TRBV28
CASKAQGAVWAFF
TGTGCCAGCAAGGCTCAGGGGGCGGTATGGGCTTTCTTT
>NA|TRBJ2-1|NA|TRBV15
CATSRDQGGSYNEQFF
TGTGCCACCAGCAGAGATCAGGGGGGCTCCTACAATGAGCAGTTCTTC
>NA|TRBJ1-3|NA|TRBV19
CASGQRGIGNTIYF
TGTGCCAGTGGGCAAAGGGGGATTGGAAACACCATATATTTT
>NA|TRBJ2-1|TRBD2|TRBV6-1
CASSLRGSYNEQFF
TGTGCCAGCAGTTTGCGGGGGTCGTACAATGAGCAGTTCTTC
>NA|TRBJ2-5|NA|TRBV7-9
CASSAGETQYF
TGTGCCAGCAGCGCGGGGGAGACCCAGTACTTC
>NA|TRBJ1-2|NA|TRBV2
CASSAVPNYGYTF
TGTGCCAGCAGTGCCGTCCCTAACTATGGCTACACCTTC
>few|TRBJ2-5|TRBD2|TRBV2
CASSGSGGQETQYF
TGTGCCAGCAGTGGGAGCGGGGGGCAAGAGACCCAGTACTTC
>NA|TRBJ1-2|NA|TRBV7-2
CASSLGRGPTFGYTF
TGTGCCAGCAGCTTAGGAAGGGGCCCTACTTTTGGCTACACCTTC
>NA|TRBJ1-2|NA|TRBV2
CASSDRRGGNNYGYTF
TGTGCCAGCAGTGATCGCCGTGGCGGAAACAACTATGGCTACACCTTC
>NA|TRBJ2-7|NA|TRBV5-6
CASSLGGSRYEQYF
TGTGCCAGCAGCTTGGGAGGGAGTAGGTACGAGCAGTACTTC
>NA|TRBJ2-3|NA|TRBV7-7
CASSLAALDTQYF
TGTGCCAGCAGCTTGGCCGCCTTGGATACGCAGTATTTT
>NA|TRBJ1-1|NA|TRBV9
CASSPRPGLGTEAFF
TGTGCCAGCAGCCCCCGTCCAGGGCTGGGCACTGAAGCTTTCTTT
>NA|TRBJ2-7|TRBD1|TRBV10-3
CAISEGGTGDEQYF
TGTGCCATCAGTGAGGGGGGGACAGGGGACGAGCAGTACTTC
>few|TRBJ1-2|TRBD1|TRBV27
CASSSPNGQGGWGYTF
TGTGCCAGCAGTTCTCCAAATGGACAGGGAGGGTGGGGCTACACCTTC
>NA|TRBJ1-1|NA|TRBV29-1
CSVESSGNTEAFF
TGCAGCGTTGAGAGTTCGGGGAACACTGAAGCTTTCTTT
>NA|TRBJ2-5|TRBD2|TRBV7-2
CASSFGLAGAGQETQYF
TGTGCCAGCAGCTTCGGGCTAGCGGGAGCAGGACAAGAGACCCAGTACTTC
>NA|TRBJ2-2|TRBD1|TRBV7-6
CASSRTGNTGELFF
TGTGCCAGCAGCCGGACAGGGAACACCGGGGAGCTGTTTTTT
>NA|TRBJ2-3|NA|TRBV11-2
CASSFTRRGSTDTQYF
TGTGCCAGCAGCTTCACGCGACGGGGGTCTACGGATACGCAGTATTTT
>NA|TRBJ1-2|TRBD1|TRBV19
CASSISWTGGANGYTF
TGTGCCAGTAGTATCTCGTGGACAGGGGGCGCGAACGGCTACACCTTC
>NA|TRBJ2-7|NA|TRBV7-6
CASSLGGTGEQYF
TGTGCCAGCAGCTTAGGGGGAACGGGGGAGCAGTACTTC
>few|TRBJ2-1|TRBD2|TRBV11-3
CASSLTSGTLGNEQFF
TGTGCCAGCAGCTTGACTAGCGGGACGCTTGGCAATGAGCAGTTCTTC
>NA|TRBJ2-3|NA|TRBV28
CASSPGQKRTDTQYF
TGTGCCAGCAGCCCCGGACAGAAACGCACAGATACGCAGTATTTT
>once|TRBJ2-5|TRBD2|TRBV9
CASSPRLAGGQETQYF
TGTGCCAGCAGCCCGAGACTAGCGGGGGGGCAAGAGACCCAGTACTTC
>NA|TRBJ1-1|NA|TRBV5-4
CASSGGWRGGTEAFF
TGTGCCAGCAGCGGAGGTTGGAGGGGTGGAACTGAAGCTTTCTTT
>NA|TRBJ2-3|NA|TRBV9
CASSQNWRTDTQYF
TGTGCCAGCAGCCAAAATTGGAGGACAGATACGCAGTATTTT
>NA|TRBJ2-3|TRBD2|TRBV27
CASSLGPSGRITDTQYF
TGTGCCAGCAGTTTAGGGCCTAGCGGGCGGATCACAGATACGCAGTATTTT
>once|TRBJ2-5|TRBD2|TRBV5-1
CASSLGEGNVETQYF
TGCGCCAGCAGCTTGGGGGAGGGTAACGTAGAGACCCAGTACTTC
>NA|TRBJ2-3|NA|TRBV5-1
CASSAGPQGGTDTQYF
TGCGCCAGCAGCGCCGGGCCACAGGGTGGGACAGATACGCAGTATTTT
>once|TRBJ2-2|TRBD1|TRBV6-6
CASRARTGGAGELFF
TGTGCCAGCAGGGCCCGGACAGGGGGGGCCGGGGAGCTGTTTTTT
>few|TRBJ1-5|TRBD1|TRBV9
CASSVGDSQPQHF
TGTGCCAGCAGCGTAGGGGACAGTCAGCCCCAGCATTTT
>NA|TRBJ1-2|NA|TRBV29-1
CSVEDHQQKNYGYTF
TGCAGCGTTGAAGACCACCAACAGAAAAACTATGGCTACACCTTC
>NA|TRBJ1-1|NA|TRBV7-2
CASSLGGWGGEAFF
TGTGCCAGCAGCTTAGGGGGCTGGGGGGGCGAAGCTTTCTTT
>NA|TRBJ2-7|NA|TRBV9
CASSVRNYDEQYF
TGTGCCAGCAGCGTCCGCAACTACGACGAGCAGTACTTC
>NA|TRBJ1-2|TRBD1|TRBV7-8
CASSLEGQGPYGYTF
TGTGCCAGCAGCTTAGAGGGACAGGGACCCTATGGCTACACCTTC
>NA|TRBJ1-1|NA|TRBV7-7
CASSLIFGTEAFF
TGTGCTAGCAGCTTAATTTTCGGGACTGAAGCTTTCTTT
>NA|TRBJ2-2|TRBD2|TRBV7-3
CASSLRLAGDNTGELFF
TGTGCCAGCAGCTTACGGCTAGCGGGGGATAACACCGGGGAGCTGTTTTTT
>NA|TRBJ2-3|NA|TRBV6-4
CASSLDGSSLDTQYF
TGTGCCAGCAGCCTAGACGGATCAAGTCTTGATACGCAGTATTTT
>NA|TRBJ1-1|NA|TRBV6-5
CASSYSGQGNTEAFF
TGTGCCAGCAGTTACTCCGGACAAGGGAACACTGAAGCTTTCTTT
>NA|TRBJ2-5|NA|TRBV11-3
CASSFGFGGLGQETQYF
TGTGCCAGCAGCTTTGGATTCGGGGGTTTGGGGCAAGAGACCCAGTACTTC
>NA|TRBJ1-4|TRBD1|TRBV23-1
CASSPGTGGEKLFF
TGCGCCAGCAGTCCAGGGACAGGGGGAGAAAAACTGTTTTTT
>NA|TRBJ2-7|TRBD1|TRBV6-5
CASSRTGSTYEQYF
TGTGCCAGCAGCCGGACAGGTTCAACCTACGAGCAGTACTTC
>NA|TRBJ2-7|NA|TRBV5-4
CASSLDQGYYEQYF
TGTGCCAGCAGCTTGGATCAGGGATACTACGAGCAGTACTTC
>NA|TRBJ1-5|NA|TRBV7-6
CASSLGEGQPQHF
TGTGCCAGCAGCTTAGGTGAGGGCCAGCCCCAGCATTTT